The 32 T cell receptor beta chains in this list originate from one sample, sequenced in a study of blood T cell repertoires in COVID-19 (dated by TCRdb to 2019 to 2021). The library came from the immunoSEQ multiplex PCR assay. Held by TCRdb, this immuneACCESS table contains in-frame sequences only and omits some clones. Under half of the omission traces to an unresolved V gene where checked; the cause of the rest is unknown. This sample comprises roughly 400,000 clones, around nine tenths of them detected only once. About 1.5% of the sample goes to the ten largest clones. What was sequenced was PBMCs or T cells enriched from blood (not recorded which). All receptors derive from a woman aged 18-29 years who had been exposed to COVID-19.

The chain joins TRBV30 to TRBJ1-6; D is possibly TRBD1 (6 bases). CDR1 and CDR2 from the germline V gene are GTSNPN and SVGIG (reference sequence). V gave up 3 bases and J gave up 6 bases, with 12 bases separating them. This CDR3 contains 14 residues. The CDR3 here is CAWSSGTSNSPLHF. CDR3 DNA: TGTGCCTGGAGCTCCGGGACAAGTAATTCACCCCTCCACTTT.

This chain uses TRBV30 with TRBJ1-5; TRBD1 might be the D (5 bases). CDR1 and CDR2 from the germline V gene are GTSNPN and SVGIG (reference sequence). The CDR3 has 13 residues. Trimming cost V 0 bases and J 6 bases, with 9 bases left between them. The CDR3 is CAWSVPGLQPQHF. The CDR3 DNA is TGTGCCTGGAGTGTTCCAGGGCTTCAGCCCCAGCATTTT.

This chain connects TRBV12-3 or TRBV12-4 to TRBJ1-1; possibly TRBD1 for D (6 bases). The V gene lost 5 bases and the J gene lost 0 bases, with 7 bases spanning the gap. The CDR3 totals 13 residues. The CDR3 DNA sequence: TGTGCCAGCAGTCAGGGGATGAACACTGAAGCTTTCTTT. As protein: CASSQGMNTEAFF.

The rearrangement links TRBV30 to TRBJ1-6, with unresolved D. Germline assignment: CDR1 GTSNPN and CDR2 SVGIG (reference sequence). The CDR3 is 17 residues long. V shed 2 bases and J shed 3 bases, with 17 bases lying between them. The CDR3: CAWSRSYGGDYNSPLHF. The CDR3 bases are TGTGCCTGGAGTAGGAGTTATGGAGGCGACTATAATTCACCCCTCCACTTT. The entire variable domain, with the rest obtained from reference TRBV30 and TRBJ1-6, is as follows: SQTIHQWPATLVQPVGSPLSLECTVEGTSNPNLYWYRQAAGRGLQLLFYSVGIGQISSEVPQNLSASRPQDRQFILSSKKLLLSDSGFYLCAWSRSYGGDYNSPLHFGNGTRLTVT.

The chain employs TRBV7-3 and TRBJ2-1; maybe TRBD2 (5 bases). V shed 4 bases and J shed 0 bases, with 7 bases lying between them. The CDR3 consists of 14 residues. Germline V lookup: CDR1 SGHTA, CDR2 FQGTGA. CDR3 nucleotides: TGTGCCAGCAGCTCGGGAATCTCCTACAATGAGCAGTTCTTC. This gives the protein CASSSGISYNEQFF.

V gene TRBV4-3 combines with J gene TRBJ2-7; D ambiguous. The CDR3 has 15 residues. V lost 0 bases, J lost 1 base, and 10 bases lay in between. Germline V CDR1 and CDR2: LGHNA, YSLEER. CDR3 in amino acids: CASSQDQVSSYEQYF. The CDR3 nucleotides read TGCGCCAGCAGCCAAGACCAGGTCTCTTCCTACGAGCAGTACTTC.

The chain combines TRBV6-5 with TRBJ2-7; D gene uncertain. Trimming removed 7 bases from V and 3 bases from J, with 10 bases in between. The CDR3 is 12 amino acids. Germline V gene sequence: CDR1 MNHEY, CDR2 SVGAGI. CDR3 nucleotides: TGTGCCAGCACTCCACGTAGCTACGAGCAGTACTTC. Residues: CASTPRSYEQYF.

V gene TRBV28 combines with J gene TRBJ1-5; 8 positions agree with TRBD1. CDR3 length: 14 residues. Germline V gives CDR1 MDHEN, CDR2 SYDVKM. V lost 6 bases and J lost 7; bases outside the gene matches: 8. CDR3: CASSNGQGGQPQHF. The CDR3 DNA sequence: TGTGCCAGCAGCAACGGACAGGGCGGGCAGCCCCAGCATTTT.

This clone was recorded only once. CDR3 nucleotide sequence: TGTGCCAGCCACAGGGGAGACACTGAAGCTTTCTTT. Protein: CASHRGDTEAFF. This chain joins TRBV6-5 and TRBJ1-1, with TRBD1 matching over 7 bases. CDR3 length equals 12 residues. The junction had 3 bases not matched to a gene; V was cut back by 8 bases and J by 3 bases. Germline lookup yields CDR1 MNHEY and CDR2 SVGAGI.

The chain carries TRBV4-3 and TRBJ2-2; TRBD1 matches 9 bases. Germline V CDR1 and CDR2: LGHNA, YSLEER. The V and J ends lost 6 bases and 8 bases, in that order; junction bases with no gene match: 7. The CDR3 covers 14 residues. This CDR3 reads CASSHTGGWGELFF. The CDR3 bases are TGCGCCAGCAGTCATACAGGGGGCTGGGGGGAGCTGTTTTTT.

The gene calls are TRBV7-2 and TRBJ2-5, with a possible D match to TRBD2 (7 bases). The CDR3 sequence is 16 residues long. Germline CDR1 SGHTA, CDR2 FQGNSA. Between the trimmed V and J ends, which lost 3 bases and 2 bases, there was a span of 16 bases. The CDR3 region is CASSFTGGLTQETQYF. DNA for the CDR3: TGTGCCAGCAGCTTTACGGGGGGCCTTACACAAGAGACCCAGTACTTC.

This clone was picked up one time. V and J are TRBV25-1 and TRBJ1-1; tentative D call: TRBD1 (6 bases). Germline V gene sequence: CDR1 MGHDK, CDR2 SYGVNS. Trimming took 7 bases from V and 5 from J, leaving 14 bases between them. The CDR3 is 13 amino acids. This CDR3 is CASKQPQGTEAFF. As DNA, the CDR3 is TGTGCCAGCAAACAGCCTCAGGGGACTGAAGCTTTCTTT.

The chain recombines TRBV28 with TRBJ1-5, with 7 nucleotides matching TRBD1. CDR1 MDHEN and CDR2 SYDVKM come from the germline V gene. V dropped 5 bases and J dropped 7; count of bases not matched to a gene: 5. The CDR3 length is 13 residues. The CDR3 DNA sequence: TGTGCCAGCAGTCCAGGGGGTACGCAGCCCCAGCATTTT. This translates into CASSPGGTQPQHF.

The chain carries TRBV13 and TRBJ2-7; TRBD1 aligns across 8 bases. The germline V gene has CDR1 PRHDT and CDR2 FYEKMQ (reference sequence). Unmatched junction bases numbered 12, after V lost 5 bases and J lost 3 bases. The CDR3 has 16 amino acids. CDR3: CASSQGTGGTLYEQYF. CDR3 bases: TGTGCCAGCAGCCAGGGGACAGGCGGAACTCTCTACGAGCAGTACTTC.

Only one count was recorded for this clone. V gene TRBV7-2 combines with J gene TRBJ2-2, with TRBD1 identical over 7 bases. There are 14 residues in the CDR3. Germline lookup yields CDR1 SGHTA and CDR2 FQGNSA. V shed 5 bases, J shed 7 bases, and the junction held 7 bases outside the gene matches. The CDR3 bases are TGTGCCAGCAGCGAGGACAGGCCGGGCGGGGAGCTGTTTTTT. Its translation: CASSEDRPGGELFF. The full variable domain, rest sourced from reference TRBV7-2 and TRBJ2-2, is GAGVSQSPSNKVTEKGKDVELRCDPISGHTALYWYRQSLGQGLEFLIYFQGNSAPDKSGLPSDRFSAERTGGSVSTLTIQRTQQEDSAVYLCASSEDRPGGELFFGEGSRLTVL.

V usage is TRBV4-1 and J usage is TRBJ1-4, with D hard to call. From germline, CDR1 is MGHRA and CDR2 YSYEKL. The V gene lost 1 base and the J gene lost 8 bases, with 11 bases spanning the gap. This CDR3 has 14 residues. For the CDR3, the DNA is TGCGCCAGCAGCCAAGTGTTTGGAGCGGAAAAACTGTTTTTT. This codes for CASSQVFGAEKLFF.

The V gene is TRBV4-1, the J gene TRBJ2-7; D perhaps matches TRBD1 (6 bases). The CDR3 is 15 amino acids. V was cut by 3 bases and J by 4 bases, with 16 bases left in between. Germline CDR1 and CDR2: MGHRA and YSYEKL. CDR3 sequence reads: CASSQGQSGFYEQYF. The CDR3 DNA sequence: TGCGCCAGCAGCCAGGGACAAAGTGGGTTTTACGAGCAGTACTTC.

The V call is TRBV6-5, the J call TRBJ1-6, with D tentatively TRBD1 (6 bases). V lost 6 bases, J lost 7 bases, and 10 bases lay in between. CDR1 is MNHEY and CDR2 is SVGAGI in the germline V gene. CDR3 size: 13 residues. CDR3 protein: CASSRTVNSPLHF. The CDR3 coding sequence is TGTGCCAGCAGCCGGACAGTAAATTCACCCCTCCACTTT.

In DNA, the CDR3 is TGTGCCAGTAGTATAGATCTGGGGAGCTCCTACAATGAGCAGTTCTTC. The encoded protein is CASSIDLGSSYNEQFF. J is TRBJ2-1 and V is TRBV19; D is possibly TRBD2 (5 bases). The ends were cut back, 0 bases at V and 0 bases at J, with 9 bases in the middle. The CDR3 runs 16 residues. Per the germline V gene, CDR1 is LNHDA and CDR2 is SQIVND (reference sequence).

The chain couples TRBV4-3 to TRBJ2-3; 9 positions match TRBD2. Germline V gene data show CDR1 as LGHNA and CDR2 as YSLEER. The CDR3 spans 17 residues. Trimming removed 0 bases from V and 4 bases from J; junction bases left unmatched: 8. The CDR3 DNA reads as TGCGCCAGCAGCCAAGAAGGGTCGGGACTAGCTTCAGATACGCAGTATTTT. It encodes CASSQEGSGLASDTQYF.

This chain links TRBV19 with TRBJ2-7, with TRBD2 as a possible D gene (5 bases). CDR3 length: 17 residues. The V end was cut by 5 bases, the J end by 3 bases, with 23 bases between. Per germline, CDR1 LNHDA and CDR2 SQIVND (reference sequence). Written as DNA, the CDR3 is TGTGCCAGTAGTTCGGGTAGAGGGAGAGAGCCACTCTACGAGCAGTACTTC. This sequence encodes CASSSGRGREPLYEQYF.

On this clone: This sample includes further DNA sequences coding for the same CDR3. The chain links TRBV18 to TRBJ2-3; D gene unclear. Germline CDR1 is KGHSH and CDR2 is LQKENI. There are 13 residues in the CDR3. V was cut by 3 bases and J by 3 bases, with 7 bases left in between. CDR3 sequence: CASSPPQTDTQYF. CDR3 sequence (DNA): TGTGCCAGCTCACCTCCGCAGACAGATACGCAGTATTTT.

The genes are TRBV19 and TRBJ2-7, with D possibly matching TRBD2 (7 bases). V gave up 7 bases and J gave up 5 bases, with 15 bases separating them. CDR1 LNHDA and CDR2 SQIVND come from the germline V gene (reference sequence). The CDR3 has 13 residues. The DNA of the CDR3 is TGTGCCAGTAATGGGGGGGGCTTTGACGAGCAGTACTTC. It specifies CASNGGGFDEQYF. The whole variable domain, remainder taken from reference TRBV19 and TRBJ2-7, is DGGITQSPKYLFRKEGQNVTLSCEQNLNHDAMYWYRQDPGQGLRLIYYSQIVNDFQKGDIAEGYSVSREKKESFPLTVTSAQKNPTAFYLCASNGGGFDEQYFGPGTRLTVT.

Comments on this clone: Other nucleotide sequences in the sample specify the same CDR3. V is TRBV28 and J is TRBJ2-5, with D tentatively TRBD2 (5 bases). CDR1 and CDR2 from the germline V gene are MDHEN and SYDVKM. V lost 6 bases and J lost 1, with 6 bases in between. The CDR3 runs to 12 residues. In nucleotides, the CDR3 is TGTGCCAGCAGGGCGGGCCAAGAGACCCAGTACTTC. This gives the protein CASRAGQETQYF.

Comment on this clone: At one boundary the junction diverges from the germline segment, which might be a read error. The genes are TRBV10-3 and TRBJ1-1, with TRBD1 matching 8 bases. This CDR3 has 16 residues. Germline V lookup: CDR1 ENHRY, CDR2 SYGVKD. The CDR3 protein is CAISATWTGLKTEAFF. In DNA form, the CDR3 reads TGTGCCATCAGTGCGACCTGGACAGGGCTGAAAACTGAAGCTTTCTTT.

The chain joins TRBV9 to TRBJ1-1; D is perhaps TRBD1 (5 bases). Trimming took off 4 bases at V and 2 bases at J, with 12 bases between the two ends. Germline CDR1 and CDR2: SGDLS and YYNGEE. This CDR3 is 14 amino acids long. CDR3 residues: CASSTRQKNTEAFF. The CDR3 region has the DNA TGTGCCAGCAGCACAAGACAGAAAAACACTGAAGCTTTCTTT.

The chain links TRBV4-1 to TRBJ1-5; TRBD1 is a possible D gene (6 bases). The CDR3 runs 14 residues. In germline, CDR1 is MGHRA, CDR2 YSYEKL. V dropped 2 bases and J dropped 4 bases, with 9 bases sitting between them. CDR3 sequence reads: CASSQPTGNQPQHF. Written as DNA, the CDR3 is TGCGCCAGCAGCCAACCGACAGGTAATCAGCCCCAGCATTTT.

V and J are TRBV27 and TRBJ2-7, with D possibly being TRBD1 (6 bases). CDR1 and CDR2 (germline): MNHEY, SMNVEV (reference sequence). V was shortened by 3 bases and J by 6 bases, with 12 bases between the two germline ends. CDR3 length: 13 residues. As DNA, the CDR3 is TGTGCCAGCAGTTTTACAGGGCTGGGCGAGCAGTACTTC. Amino acid sequence: CASSFTGLGEQYF.

The gene calls are TRBV6-5 and TRBJ2-7, with TRBD1 matching over 7 bases. This CDR3 comprises 13 residues. The V and J ends lost 10 bases and 5 bases, in that order; junction bases with no gene match: 11. CDR1 and CDR2 (germline): MNHEY, SVGAGI. The CDR3 protein is CATNPGGRDEQYF. The CDR3 DNA follows: TGTGCCACTAACCCAGGGGGTCGGGACGAGCAGTACTTC.

This clone was counted once. The chain joins TRBV7-2 to TRBJ1-4, with 8 bases matching TRBD1. Germline trimming cut 2 bases from V and 7 bases from J; bases unmatched to any gene: 9. CDR1 is SGHTA, CDR2 FQGNSA, per germline. The CDR3 is 16 residues long. CDR3 DNA: TGTGCCAGCAGCTTACAGGGGGCTGGGTGGGGTGAAAAACTGTTTTTT. It specifies CASSLQGAGWGEKLFF.

The V gene is TRBV9, the J gene TRBJ2-1; 8 positions match TRBD2. Germline V gene lookup returns CDR1 SGDLS and CDR2 YYNGEE. The CDR3 spans 15 residues. V shed 3 bases and J 0 bases; nucleotides not matched to a gene: 2. The CDR3 nucleotides are TGTGCCAGCAGCGCAGCGGGGGACTCCTACAATGAGCAGTTCTTC. It yields the protein CASSAAGDSYNEQFF.

The chain joins TRBV25-1 to TRBJ2-7; 7 bases map to TRBD1. Per the germline V gene, CDR1 is MGHDK and CDR2 is SYGVNS. The V and J ends lost 3 bases and 7 bases, in that order; junction bases with no gene match: 9. The CDR3 runs 14 residues. The CDR3 loop reads CASSDRTGHREQYF. CDR3 sequence (DNA): TGTGCCAGCAGTGACCGGACAGGCCATCGGGAGCAGTACTTC.